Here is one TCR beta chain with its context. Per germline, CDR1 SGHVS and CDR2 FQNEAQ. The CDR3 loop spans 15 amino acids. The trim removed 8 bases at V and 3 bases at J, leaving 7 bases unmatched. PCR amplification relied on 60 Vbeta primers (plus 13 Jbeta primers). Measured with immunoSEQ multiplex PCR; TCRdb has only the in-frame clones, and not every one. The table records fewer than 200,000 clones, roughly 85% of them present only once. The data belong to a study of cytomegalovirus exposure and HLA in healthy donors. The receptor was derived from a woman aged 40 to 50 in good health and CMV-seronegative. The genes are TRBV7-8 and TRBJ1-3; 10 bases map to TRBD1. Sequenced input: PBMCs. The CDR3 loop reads CASGQTGGFGNTIYF. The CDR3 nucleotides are TGTGCCAGCGGCCAGACAGGGGGCTTTGGAAACACCATATATTTT.